Following are 32 T cell receptor beta chains from one sample sequenced in a study of blood T cells in healthy people across ages. Then a second PCR, running about 6 to 12 cycles, was carried out with a sample-barcoded 5' primer and a J-beta primer mix. One entry per CDR3 protein results from TCRdb running MiXCR on the 5' RACE reads. The sample includes approximately 900,000 distinct CDR3 sequences, 25% to 30% of them seen just once. Separately, the same data were catalogued under a study of T cells of mothers and their children.

The sequenced sample was blood. The receptors were gathered from a woman in her forties in good health.

This chain joins TRBV7-9 and TRBJ2-5; tentatively, D is TRBD1 or TRBD2 (5 bases each). V lost 2 bases and J 7 bases, leaving 11 bases between the germline ends. From germline, CDR1 is SEHNR and CDR2 FQNEAQ (reference sequence). There are 13 residues in the CDR3. Here the CDR3 DNA reads TGTGCCAGCAGCTTACTTATGAGGGGGACCCAGTACTTC. Protein product: CASSLLMRGTQYF.

In regard to this clonotype: Possible read error: a much larger clone is one base away. CDR3 loop: CASSGTTQESGLVNEQFF. DNA for the CDR3: TGCGCCAGCAGCGGAACGACTCAGGAATCGGGCTTGGTCAATGAGCAGTTCTTC. This chain joins TRBV4-3 and TRBJ2-1; D is ambiguous. Between the trimmed V and J ends, which lost 5 bases and 6 bases, there was a span of 26 bases. The CDR3 is 18 residues long. The germline V gene has CDR1 LGHNA and CDR2 YSLEER.

The chain couples TRBV6-5 to TRBJ1-1; no reliable D call. Germline V gene data show CDR1 as MNHEY and CDR2 as SVGAGI. The CDR3 runs to 15 residues. Trimming took 2 bases from V and 2 from J, leaving 12 bases between them. CDR3 nucleotides: TGTGCCAGCAGTTACGGTATTGGGGTAAACACTGAAGCTTTCTTT. It yields the protein CASSYGIGVNTEAFF.

The chain recombines TRBV18 with TRBJ2-7, with 10 bases fitting TRBD1. The CDR3 runs 14 residues. CDR1 and CDR2 (germline): KGHSH, LQKENI. V shed 7 bases and J 5 bases; nucleotides not matched to a gene: 8. CDR3 sequence: CASLPGTGVNEQYF. The CDR3 region has the DNA TGTGCCAGCTTACCGGGGACAGGGGTAAACGAGCAGTACTTC. The complete variable domain, with remaining parts taken from reference TRBV18 and TRBJ2-7, reads NAGVMQNPRHLVRRRGQEARLRCSPMKGHSHVYWYRQLPEEGLKFMVYLQKENIIDESGMPKERFSAEFPKEGPSILRIQQVVRGDSAAYFCASLPGTGVNEQYFGPGTRLTVT.

The genes are TRBV5-1 and TRBJ1-1; the match to TRBD1 covers 8 bases. With 7 bases clipped from V and 1 base from J, the junction kept 3 bases outside the gene matches. Germline V gene data show CDR1 as SGHRS and CDR2 as YFSETQ. The CDR3 covers 13 residues. CDR3 nucleotides: TGCGCCAGCCAGGGGGCAAGGAACACTGAAGCTTTCTTT. It specifies CASQGARNTEAFF.

This clonotype showed up just a few times. The chain links TRBV7-2 to TRBJ2-1, with D unresolved. Germline assignment: CDR1 SGHTA and CDR2 FQGNSA. This CDR3 is 16 amino acids long. Trimming took off 5 bases at V and 0 bases at J, with 14 bases between the two ends. This CDR3 is CASSPQSRFSYNEQFF. The CDR3 region has the DNA TGTGCCAGCAGCCCTCAAAGCAGATTCTCCTACAATGAGCAGTTCTTC.

To note about this clonotype: Sequence at one end of the junction differs from germline and may be a read error. This sequence joins TRBV7-9 and TRBJ1-6, with 7 nucleotides matching TRBD1. The CDR3 covers 14 residues. Germline-derived CDR1 and CDR2 are SEHNR and FQNEAQ (reference sequence). For the CDR3, the DNA is TGTGCCAGCAGCTTGGGACAGACAGGGTCACCCCCCCACTTT. The encoded protein is CASSLGQTGSPPHF.

This clonotype turned up a few times. The rearrangement uses TRBV6-6 and TRBJ1-2; a weak D match, TRBD1 (5 bases). V dropped 6 bases and J dropped 2 bases, with 16 bases sitting between them. Germline V lookup: CDR1 MNHNY, CDR2 SVGAGI (reference sequence). The CDR3 runs 15 residues. The CDR3 DNA reads TGTGCCAGCAGATCCGAAGCGACAGCAAACTATGGCTACACCTTC. Its protein is CASRSEATANYGYTF.

This clonotype showed up many times. This chain uses TRBV29-1 with TRBJ2-5; possibly TRBD1 for D (5 bases). The CDR3 contains 16 residues. Germline CDR1 is SQVTM and CDR2 is ANQGSEA. V gave up 2 bases and J gave up 0 bases, with 16 bases separating them. CDR3 in amino acids: CSVESPQAGNQETQYF. The CDR3 DNA sequence: TGCAGCGTTGAAAGTCCCCAGGCAGGGAACCAAGAGACCCAGTACTTC.

As to this clonotype: A much larger clonotype is one base distant, so this may be a read error. J is TRBJ2-4 and V is TRBV19, with D perhaps assigned TRBD1 or TRBD2 (5 bases each). With 5 bases removed from V and 15 bases from J, the gap between germline ends came to 20 bases. The germline V gene has CDR1 LNHDA and CDR2 SQIVND (reference sequence). This CDR3 has 13 residues. CDR3 bases: TGTGCCAGTAGTCGGGGCGATCCACCCGAGCGGTACTTC. This translates into CASSRGDPPERYF.

V gene TRBV20-1 combines with J gene TRBJ1-5; TRBD1 matches at 10 bases. The germline CDR1 and CDR2 sequences are DFQATT and SNEGSKA (reference sequence). The CDR3 is 18 amino acids. The J segment lost 2 bases and the V segment lost 1 base, leaving 11 bases of the junction unmatched. As DNA, the CDR3 is TGCAGTGCTAGAGTTGGGACAGGGGTTCGGCGTGGCAATCAGCCCCAGCATTTT. Protein sequence: CSARVGTGVRRGNQPQHF.

V is TRBV7-8 and J is TRBJ2-5; 9 positions match TRBD1. Gene TRBJ2-7 matches the end of the DNA better, so the J call may be wrong. Germline CDR1 is SGHVS and CDR2 is FQNEAQ. The CDR3 is 16 residues long. Here the CDR3 reads CASSLEAGQGACEQYF. DNA for the CDR3: TGTGCCAGCAGCTTAGAGGCGGGACAGGGAGCCTGCGAGCAGTACTTC.

This clonotype appeared a few times. Germline is not matched at one junction end, which may reflect a read error. V and J are TRBV20-1 and TRBJ1-1; maybe TRBD1 (6 bases). The CDR3 is 13 residues long. The germline CDR1 and CDR2 sequences are DFQATT and SNEGSKA (reference sequence). Written as DNA, the CDR3 is TGCAGTGCTAGAGGCAGGGGAAGACCTGACGCTTTCTTT. It yields the protein CSARGRGRPDAFF.

This chain links TRBV18 with TRBJ1-1; D remains unclear. The germline CDR1 and CDR2 sequences are KGHSH and LQKENI. The CDR3 covers 14 residues. V shed 3 bases and J shed 1 base, with 9 bases lying between them. The CDR3 protein is CASSPGSSNTEAFF. As DNA, the CDR3 is TGTGCCAGCTCACCGGGAAGTTCGAACACTGAAGCTTTCTTT. Full variable domain (rest looked up from reference TRBV18 and TRBJ1-1): NAGVMQNPRHLVRRRGQEARLRCSPMKGHSHVYWYRQLPEEGLKFMVYLQKENIIDESGMPKERFSAEFPKEGPSILRIQQVVRGDSAAYFCASSPGSSNTEAFFGQGTRLTVV.

The chain combines TRBV5-1 with TRBJ2-2; no firm D call. The CDR3 loop spans 17 amino acids. V shed 1 base and J shed 1 base, with 14 bases lying between them. The germline gives CDR1 SGHRS, CDR2 YFSETQ. The CDR3 DNA is TGCGCCAGCAGCTTGCGGCAAGCCTTAATGAACACCGGGGAGCTGTTTTTT. As protein: CASSLRQALMNTGELFF.

Many counts were recorded for this clonotype. The chain uses TRBV3-1 and TRBJ2-7, with a weak D call TRBD2 (6 bases). With 5 bases removed from V and 6 bases from J, the gap between germline ends came to 14 bases. The CDR3 totals 13 residues. Per germline, CDR1 LGHDT and CDR2 YNNKEL (reference sequence). The chain's CDR3 is CASSYTAGSEQYF. The CDR3 bases are TGTGCCAGCAGCTATACGGCGGGGAGCGAGCAGTACTTC.

This clonotype came up many times. The chain joins TRBV7-3 to TRBJ2-5; tentative D call: TRBD2 (6 bases). This CDR3 region has 14 residues. The germline V gene encodes CDR1 SGHTA and CDR2 FQGTGA. Between the trimmed V and J ends, which lost 5 bases and 0 bases, there was a span of 10 bases. CDR3: CASSRAGNQETQYF. CDR3 nucleotide sequence: TGTGCCAGCAGCAGGGCGGGGAACCAAGAGACCCAGTACTTC.

V and J are TRBV4-3 and TRBJ2-1; D call uncertain. The V gene lost 1 base and the J gene lost 5 bases, with 15 bases spanning the gap. The germline CDR1 and CDR2 sequences are LGHNA and YSLEER. The CDR3 loop spans 16 amino acids. CDR3 bases: TGCGCCAGCAGCCAAGGCTATCCGGCTCCAGACAATGAGCAGTTCTTC. Its protein product is CASSQGYPAPDNEQFF.

This clonotype was picked up a small number of times. The chain has TRBV9 and TRBJ2-3; D may be TRBD1 or TRBD2 (5 bases each). Germline V gene lookup returns CDR1 SGDLS and CDR2 YYNGEE. With 3 bases removed from V and 6 bases from J, the gap between germline ends came to 14 bases. The CDR3 loop spans 14 amino acids. Here the CDR3 DNA reads TGTGCCAGCAGCGAGGGACCAGCGTATGATACGCAGTATTTT. Its protein is CASSEGPAYDTQYF.

This clonotype has a handful of counts. This chain links TRBV21-1 with TRBJ2-1. TRBV21-1 is marked as a pseudogene. CDR3 length equals 15 residues. The CDR3 nucleotides are TGTGCCAGCATCTCAAACCCGGACTGCCTAAATGAGCAGTTCTTC. This sequence encodes CASISNPDCLNEQFF.

The rearrangement joins TRBV4-3 to TRBJ2-1; D may be TRBD1 (5 bases). The CDR3 is 15 amino acids. Per the germline V gene, CDR1 is LGHNA and CDR2 is YSLEER. The germline V and J ends were trimmed by 0 bases and 5 bases, with 11 bases remaining between them. CDR3 DNA sequence: TGCGCCAGCAGCCAAGATATCCGACAGCACAATGAGCAGTTCTTC. Protein: CASSQDIRQHNEQFF.

This clonotype was recorded only once. This could be a read error, since a much larger clone is one nucleotide away. The chain links TRBV29-1 to TRBJ1-2; a weak D match, TRBD1 (5 bases). Per germline, CDR1 SQVTM and CDR2 ANQGSEA. The length of the CDR3 is 12 residues. CDR3 in amino acids: CGVVQANYGYTF. Here the CDR3 DNA reads TGCGGCGTTGTACAGGCGAACTATGGCTACACCTTC.

Ten or more counts support this clonotype. V usage is TRBV27 and J usage is TRBJ2-1, with 10 bases lining up with TRBD2. Germline V CDR1 and CDR2: MNHEY, SMNVEV (reference sequence). This CDR3 comprises 15 residues. J gave up 3 bases and V 5 bases, and 4 bases lay outside the gene matches. CDR3 residues: CASSPRTSGYNEQFF. CDR3 bases: TGTGCCAGCAGTCCCAGGACTAGCGGCTACAATGAGCAGTTCTTC.

At least ten counts were recorded for this clonotype. The chain is built from TRBV12-5 and TRBJ2-5; the D gene is possibly TRBD1 (5 bases). V lost 3 bases and J 11 bases, leaving 10 bases between the germline ends. Looked up from germline, CDR1 is LGHNT and CDR2 is FRNRAP. The CDR3 runs to 11 residues. In DNA, the CDR3 is TGTGCTAGTGGTTTAATGGGGCGGCAGTACTTC. Translating it yields CASGLMGRQYF.

The chain combines TRBV7-2 with TRBJ2-1; 9 bases are shared with TRBD2. The CDR3 is 16 residues long. The J segment lost 9 bases and the V segment lost 1 base, leaving 10 bases of the junction unmatched. The germline V gene has CDR1 SGHTA and CDR2 FQGNSA. CDR3 nucleotide sequence: TGTGCCAGCAGCTTAGAAGGCGGGGGGGCCGTTCGTGAGCAGTTCTTC. This encodes CASSLEGGGAVREQFF.

This clonotype has ten or more counts. The chain recombines TRBV7-2 with TRBJ2-3; D is uncertain. The CDR3 loop spans 14 amino acids. CDR1 is SGHTA and CDR2 is FQGNSA in the germline V gene. Trimming took off 7 bases at V and 4 bases at J, with 15 bases between the two ends. CDR3 in amino acids: CASTTYQRSDTQYF. The CDR3 bases are TGTGCCAGCACCACCTACCAGCGCTCAGATACGCAGTATTTT. The full variable domain, rest sourced from reference TRBV7-2 and TRBJ2-3, is GAGVSQSPSNKVTEKGKDVELRCDPISGHTALYWYRQSLGQGLEFLIYFQGNSAPDKSGLPSDRFSAERTGGSVSTLTIQRTQQEDSAVYLCASTTYQRSDTQYFGPGTRLTVL.

This clonotype came up many times. This chain connects TRBV29-1 to TRBJ2-7; 7 nucleotides match TRBD1. V was pared by 7 bases and J by 2 bases, with 8 bases of the junction left unmatched. The CDR3 is 13 residues long. Germline V gene sequence: CDR1 SQVTM, CDR2 ANQGSEA. CDR3 sequence: CSASGTVTYEQYF. CDR3 coding DNA: TGCAGCGCGTCCGGGACAGTAACCTACGAGCAGTACTTC.

This clonotype has only a few counts. The CDR3 is CASSLRDGEAFF. CDR3 DNA: TGCGCCAGCAGTCTTCGGGACGGTGAAGCTTTCTTT. The chain joins TRBV5-1 to TRBJ1-1; TRBD1 might be the D (5 bases). This CDR3 region has 12 residues. Germline V CDR1 and CDR2: SGHRS, YFSETQ. V was clipped by 5 bases and J by 7 bases, with 12 bases between them.

This clonotype turned up a few times. The chain carries TRBV20-1 and TRBJ2-5; the D gene is possibly TRBD1 (5 bases). Trimming removed 5 bases from V and 2 bases from J, with 12 bases in between. The CDR3 runs to 13 residues. The germline CDR1 and CDR2 sequences are DFQATT and SNEGSKA (reference sequence). The chain's CDR3 is CSAGTGTQETQYF. In DNA, the CDR3 is TGCAGTGCTGGAACAGGAACGCAAGAGACCCAGTACTTC.

This clonotype was seen many times. This chain's CDR3 is CATQGQESSYEQYF. Written as DNA, the CDR3 is TGTGCCACACAGGGACAGGAGAGCTCCTACGAGCAGTACTTC. The chain joins TRBV10-3 to TRBJ2-7, with TRBD1 matching 8 bases. Germline CDR1 is ENHRY and CDR2 is SYGVKD. This CDR3 comprises 14 residues. With 10 bases clipped from V and 0 bases from J, the junction kept 8 bases outside the gene matches.

The rearrangement links TRBV15 to TRBJ2-1, with 7 bases aligning to TRBD2. Germline assignment: CDR1 LNHNV and CDR2 YYDKDF (reference sequence). The CDR3 runs to 15 residues. V shed 5 bases and J 6 bases; nucleotides not matched to a gene: 10. CDR3 region: CATSPPSGVCNEQFF. The CDR3 DNA reads TGTGCCACCAGCCCACCTAGCGGAGTTTGCAATGAGCAGTTCTTC. The full variable domain, completed using reference TRBV15 and TRBJ2-1, is DAMVIQNPRYQVTQFGKPVTLSCSQTLNHNVMYWYQQKSSQAPKLLFHYYDKDFNNEADTPDNFQSRRPNTSFCFLDIRSPGLGDTAMYLCATSPPSGVCNEQFFGPGTRLTVL.

This clonotype occurred many times. This chain joins TRBV29-1 and TRBJ2-7; D is unresolved. The CDR3 consists of 12 residues. CDR1 SQVTM and CDR2 ANQGSEA come from the germline V gene. Trimming removed 5 bases from V and 0 bases from J, with 8 bases in between. The CDR3 bases are TGCAGCGTTCGGAGCGACTCCTACGAGCAGTACTTC. Amino acids: CSVRSDSYEQYF.